The next 8 T cell receptor beta chains were all read from a single sample in a study of blood T cells in healthy people across ages. The use of a sample-barcoded 5' primer and a J-beta primer mix characterized a second PCR of roughly 7 to 11 cycles. Via MiXCR, TCRdb re-called the 5' RACE reads, giving one row per CDR3 protein. The table records some 890,000 distinct CDR3 sequences, 25% to 30% of them present only once. These records were also assigned to another study, of T cells of mothers and their children.

The sequenced sample was blood. All receptors derive from a woman aged 40 to 55 in good health.

The gene calls are TRBV7-9 and TRBJ1-2, with a possible D match to TRBD1 (6 bases). CDR1 is SEHNR and CDR2 is FQNEAQ in the germline V gene (reference sequence). The germline V and J ends were trimmed by 2 bases and 8 bases, with 15 bases remaining between them. This CDR3 is built from 14 residues. The CDR3 reads CASSLTRGTEGYTF. In nucleotides, the CDR3 is TGTGCCAGCAGCTTAACCAGGGGCACTGAAGGCTACACCTTC.

The rearrangement links TRBV5-1 to TRBJ1-1, with D unresolved. CDR3 size: 14 residues. V lost 0 bases to trimming and J lost 1 base, with 7 bases between them. Germline V lookup: CDR1 SGHRS, CDR2 YFSETQ. The CDR3 loop reads CASSLDLANTEAFF. CDR3 bases: TGCGCCAGCAGCTTGGATCTGGCGAACACTGAAGCTTTCTTT.

This clonotype has more than one count but fewer than ten. This sequence joins TRBV7-9 and TRBJ2-1; the D call may be TRBD1 or TRBD2 (6 bases each). Germline assignment: CDR1 SEHNR and CDR2 FQNEAQ (reference sequence). This CDR3 has 16 amino acids. Trimming took 4 bases from V and 5 from J, leaving 18 bases between them. Here the CDR3 reads CASSSSWGAGNNEQFF. The CDR3 coding sequence is TGTGCCAGCAGCTCGAGTTGGGGGGCGGGGAACAATGAGCAGTTCTTC.

V is TRBV24-1 and J is TRBJ2-1; no firm D call. Trimming took off 3 bases at V and 8 bases at J, with 10 bases between the two ends. The CDR3 length is 13 residues. The germline CDR1 and CDR2 sequences are KGHDR and SFDVKD. The CDR3 DNA follows: TGTGCCACCAGTGATATGCCGGCGGATGAGCAGTTCTTC. Translated, it gives CATSDMPADEQFF.

The V and J genes are TRBV20-1 and TRBJ2-7, with TRBD1 matching over 8 bases. CDR3 size: 12 residues. The V gene's germline CDR1 is DFQATT and CDR2 SNEGSKA (reference sequence). The ends lost 6 bases at V and 2 bases at J; junction bases unmatched: 3. CDR3 coding DNA: TGCAGTGCGGAGGACAGGGCCTACGAGCAGTACTTC. It yields the protein CSAEDRAYEQYF.

V usage is TRBV20-1 and J usage is TRBJ1-5; 8 positions agree with TRBD1. V lost 4 bases and J lost 6; bases outside the gene matches: 11. Germline values: CDR1 DFQATT, CDR2 SNEGSKA (reference sequence). CDR3 length equals 15 residues. The CDR3 coding sequence is TGCAGTGCTACCGGGGGGCAGGGGGCTAGTCAGCCCCAGCATTTT. Translated, it gives CSATGGQGASQPQHF.

This clonotype was seen repeatedly, ten times or more. This CDR3 is CSALGGYEQYF. As DNA, the CDR3 is TGCAGTGCGTTAGGGGGCTACGAGCAGTACTTC. The chain couples TRBV20-1 to TRBJ2-7, with D maybe TRBD1 (6 bases). The CDR3 sequence is 11 residues long. The V gene's germline CDR1 is DFQATT and CDR2 SNEGSKA (reference sequence). V shed 6 bases and J shed 3 bases, with 9 bases lying between them.

In its sample, this clonotype was seen many times. J is TRBJ2-4 and V is TRBV2; no reliable D call. CDR1 is SNHLY, CDR2 FYNNEI, per germline. V was trimmed by 4 bases and J by 0 bases, leaving 16 bases between them. The CDR3 totals 17 residues. As DNA, the CDR3 is TGTGCCAGCAGTGGTGGGCTGGGCAGCTTAGCCAAAAACATTCAGTACTTC. Translating it yields CASSGGLGSLAKNIQYF.